The 20 T cell receptor beta chains given below trace back to one sample, sequenced in a study of shared clonotypes between healthy human individuals. Generated by immunoSEQ multiplex PCR, the TCRdb table keeps only in-frame clones and is missing some. The sample yields a few million clones, more than 90% seen once. The sample taken for sequencing was naive CD4+ T cells sorted from blood. Subset defined: CD45RA+ positively selected. The source is a man younger than 30 in good health.

This sequence joins TRBV18 and TRBJ2-5; the D is unclear. The CDR3 totals 13 residues. The V gene lost 3 bases and the J gene lost 5 bases, with 10 bases spanning the gap. The V gene's germline CDR1 is KGHSH and CDR2 LQKENI. The CDR3 DNA reads as TGTGCCAGCTCACCCAACCTGTGGGAGACCCAGTACTTC. As protein: CASSPNLWETQYF.

This sequence joins TRBV5-1 and TRBJ2-5; D is possibly TRBD1 or TRBD2 (5 bases each). The CDR3 is made up of 14 amino acids. Looked up from germline, CDR1 is SGHRS and CDR2 is YFSETQ. V was cut by 3 bases and J by 7 bases, with 16 bases left in between. The DNA for the CDR3 is TGCGCCAGCAGCTCAGGGACCCAGGCCCTGACCCAGTACTTC. Amino acid sequence: CASSSGTQALTQYF.

The chain combines TRBV30 with TRBJ2-7, with TRBD2 identical over 9 bases. Germline V gene sequence: CDR1 GTSNPN, CDR2 SVGIG (reference sequence). V trimming: 6 bases; J trimming: 1 base; junction bases outside the gene matches: 7. The CDR3 is 14 amino acids. In nucleotides, the CDR3 is TGTGCCTGTTCTGCTAGCGGGAAGTCCTACGAGCAGTACTTC. It encodes CACSASGKSYEQYF.

In DNA, the CDR3 is TGTGCCAGCAGTTCCGCGGGGCTGGGCACAGATACGCAGTATTTT. This sequence encodes CASSSAGLGTDTQYF. The chain combines TRBV6-5 with TRBJ2-3; possibly TRBD2 for D (6 bases). The germline CDR1 and CDR2 sequences are MNHEY and SVGAGI. The CDR3 extends over 15 amino acids. Trimming took off 4 bases at V and 1 base at J, with 12 bases between the two ends.

This chain connects TRBV4-2 to TRBJ2-3; 9 bases align to TRBD2. The CDR3 totals 18 residues. Germline CDR1 and CDR2: LGHNA and YNFKEQ. The ends lost 0 bases at V and 4 bases at J; junction bases unmatched: 11. CDR3 bases: TGTGCCAGCAGCCAAGAAGGATGGCGGGGGGGAGTTCCAGATACGCAGTATTTT. Translated, it gives CASSQEGWRGGVPDTQYF.

The CDR3 DNA is TGTGCCAGTAGTATAGACCCCCCAGGACTAGCGGGGGGCCAAGAGACCCAGTACTTC. Amino acids: CASSIDPPGLAGGQETQYF. The chain has TRBV19 and TRBJ2-5; 14 nucleotides match TRBD2. The CDR3 covers 19 residues. V lost 0 bases, J lost 1 base, and 7 bases stayed unmatched. Looked up from germline, CDR1 is LNHDA and CDR2 is SQIVND (reference sequence).

The chain joins TRBV30 to TRBJ2-7, with D possibly TRBD2 on 5 matching bases. This CDR3 has 13 amino acids. The V end lost 3 bases, the J end lost 3 bases, and 12 bases lay between the germline ends. Germline V lookup: CDR1 GTSNPN, CDR2 SVGIG (reference sequence). The CDR3 sequence: CAWSWSGGYEQYF. The CDR3 region has the DNA TGTGCCTGGAGCTGGAGCGGAGGCTACGAGCAGTACTTC. Using reference TRBV30 and TRBJ2-7 for the parts outside the CDR3, the full variable domain is SQTIHQWPATLVQPVGSPLSLECTVEGTSNPNLYWYRQAAGRGLQLLFYSVGIGQISSEVPQNLSASRPQDRQFILSSKKLLLSDSGFYLCAWSWSGGYEQYFGPGTRLTVT.

This rearrangement joins TRBV11-2 to TRBJ1-5; D is undetermined. Germline loops: CDR1 SGHAT, CDR2 FQNNGV. The CDR3 has 13 amino acids. V shed 1 base and J shed 4 bases, with 5 bases lying between them. CDR3 sequence reads: CASSLGANQPQHF. The CDR3 DNA is TGTGCCAGCAGCTTAGGGGCTAATCAGCCCCAGCATTTT. Full variable domain (missing parts from reference TRBV11-2 and TRBJ1-5): EAGVAQSPRYKIIEKRQSVAFWCNPISGHATLYWYQQILGQGPKLLIQFQNNGVVDDSQLPKDRFSAERLKGVDSTLKIQPAKLEDSAVYLCASSLGANQPQHFGDGTRLSIL.

In nucleotides, the CDR3 is TGCGCCAGCAGCCCTGACAGGGGGCGGGAGACCCAGTACTTC. It specifies CASSPDRGRETQYF. The V call is TRBV5-1, the J call TRBJ2-5; TRBD1 matches at 10 bases. This CDR3 has 14 amino acids. The germline CDR1 and CDR2 sequences are SGHRS and YFSETQ. The trim removed 4 bases at V and 5 bases at J, leaving 5 bases unmatched. Combining the CDR3 with reference TRBV5-1 and TRBJ2-5 gives the whole variable domain KAGVTQTPRYLIKTRGQQVTLSCSPISGHRSVSWYQQTPGQGLQFLFEYFSETQRNKGNFPGRFSGRQFSNSRSEMNVSTLELGDSALYLCASSPDRGRETQYFGPGTRLLVL.

The sample holds one count of this clone. The J gene is TRBJ2-1, the V gene TRBV27; D unclear. The germline V and J ends were trimmed by 6 bases and 0 bases, with 6 bases remaining between them. The CDR3 spans 13 residues. Germline loops: CDR1 MNHEY, CDR2 SMNVEV (reference sequence). The CDR3 DNA reads as TGTGCCAGCAGGGCTAGCTCCTACAATGAGCAGTTCTTC. It translates to CASRASSYNEQFF.

This rearrangement joins TRBV28 to TRBJ1-2, with D unresolved. Germline V gene lookup returns CDR1 MDHEN and CDR2 SYDVKM. This CDR3 spans 13 amino acids. Between the trimmed V and J ends, which lost 5 bases and 2 bases, there was a span of 9 bases. Written as DNA, the CDR3 is TGTGCCAGCAGTAGGGCACCGAACTATGGCTACACCTTC. It translates to CASSRAPNYGYTF.

This chain links TRBV5-4 with TRBJ2-1; perhaps TRBD2 as D (6 bases). Germline V CDR1 and CDR2: SGHNT, YYREEE (reference sequence). The CDR3 is 16 amino acids. Trimming shortened V by 4 bases and J by 8 bases, and 22 bases separated the two germline ends. The CDR3 is CASSPGSFGRFYEQFF. The DNA of the CDR3 is TGTGCCAGCAGCCCCGGATCCTTTGGGAGGTTCTATGAGCAGTTCTTC.

CDR3 in amino acids: CSVDRERTEAFF. DNA for the CDR3: TGCAGCGTTGACAGGGAGAGGACTGAAGCTTTCTTT. This chain uses TRBV29-1 with TRBJ1-1; a weak D match, TRBD1 (5 bases). This CDR3 is 12 amino acids long. Between the trimmed V and J ends, which lost 3 bases and 5 bases, there was a span of 10 bases. The V gene's germline CDR1 is SQVTM and CDR2 ANQGSEA.

This chain uses TRBV9 with TRBJ1-2; 7 positions match TRBD1. The CDR3 runs 15 residues. The ends lost 3 bases at V and 6 bases at J; junction bases unmatched: 11. The germline V gene has CDR1 SGDLS and CDR2 YYNGEE. CDR3 in amino acids: CASSAPPGQRDGYTF. CDR3 DNA sequence: TGTGCCAGCAGCGCCCCTCCGGGACAGAGGGATGGCTACACCTTC.

The rearrangement joins TRBV9 to TRBJ2-5; 12 nucleotides match TRBD2. The ends lost 3 bases at V and 2 bases at J; junction bases unmatched: 5. This CDR3 is built from 16 residues. Germline loops: CDR1 SGDLS, CDR2 YYNGEE. The CDR3 here is CASSARGLAGQETQYF. Written as DNA, the CDR3 is TGTGCCAGCAGCGCAAGAGGACTAGCGGGGCAAGAGACCCAGTACTTC.

CDR3 in amino acids: CASSWGRGVNTEAFF. Here the CDR3 DNA reads TGTGCCAGCAGCTGGGGGAGGGGTGTGAACACTGAAGCTTTCTTT. The chain is built from TRBV5-8 and TRBJ1-1; tentatively, D is TRBD1 (5 bases). Germline CDR1 is SGHTS and CDR2 is YDEGEE. V gave up 3 bases and J gave up 0 bases, with 12 bases separating them. This CDR3 region has 15 residues.

This clone was observed once. This chain joins TRBV13 and TRBJ1-1; the match to TRBD1 covers 12 bases. CDR1 and CDR2 from the germline V gene are PRHDT and FYEKMQ (reference sequence). V lost 5 bases and J lost 7; bases outside the gene matches: 17. This CDR3 contains 18 residues. The chain's CDR3 is CASSPPGQGASRVSEAFF. CDR3 nucleotides: TGTGCCAGCAGCCCGCCGGGACAGGGGGCGTCGCGGGTGAGTGAAGCTTTCTTT. The full variable domain, rest sourced from reference TRBV13 and TRBJ1-1, is AAGVIQSPRHLIKEKRETATLKCYPIPRHDTVYWYQQGPGQDPQFLISFYEKMQSDKGSIPDRFSAQQFSDYHSELNMSSLELGDSALYFCASSPPGQGASRVSEAFFGQGTRLTVV.

On this clone: One end of the junction is discordant with germline, which a read error may explain. The genes are TRBV5-4 and TRBJ2-7; weak D call: TRBD2 (5 bases). CDR3 length: 16 amino acids. From germline, CDR1 is SGHNT and CDR2 YYREEE (reference sequence). Written as DNA, the CDR3 is TGCGCCAGCAGCCAAGATAGGACTCCTCCGACCCACGAGCAGTACTTC. Its protein product is CASSQDRTPPTHEQYF.

About this clone itself: Other DNA variants within this sample encode the same CDR3. The rearrangement joins TRBV19 to TRBJ1-5; D is ambiguous. Trimming stripped 6 bases from V and 2 bases from J, with 8 bases between. The germline gives CDR1 LNHDA, CDR2 SQIVND (reference sequence). CDR3 length equals 13 residues. In DNA, the CDR3 is TGTGCCAGTAGCTCTCGGGGCAATCAGCCCCAGCATTTT. Translation: CASSSRGNQPQHF.

CDR3 loop: CASSLGPGLAYEQYF. The CDR3 DNA reads TGTGCCAGCAGTTTGGGCCCAGGGCTCGCCTACGAGCAGTACTTC. This chain links TRBV27 with TRBJ2-7; D may be TRBD1 (5 bases). The CDR3 loop spans 15 amino acids. Trimming left V 3 bases short and J 2 bases short, with 14 bases between. CDR1 is MNHEY, CDR2 SMNVEV, per germline (reference sequence).